This T cell receptor (beta chain) emerged from a study of T cell repertoires in cytomegalovirus infection. One entry per CDR3 protein results from TCRdb running MiXCR on the reads. The data contain around 310,000 distinct CDR3 sequences, 15% to 20% of them singletons. In germline, CDR1 is SNHLY, CDR2 FYNNEI. The CDR3 extends over 13 amino acids. Trimming removed 1 base at V and 3 bases at J, with 6 bases between. This clonotype was found a few times. Sequencing was done on a sample of PBMCs. The chain employs TRBV2 and TRBJ2-5; a weak D match, TRBD1 (5 bases). This receptor was obtained from a human donor in good health (CMV status not recorded). Some clones in this sample may be carry-over from other donors' samples. CDR3 loop: CASSEVGEETQYF. The CDR3 nucleotides read TGTGCCAGCAGTGAAGTAGGGGAAGAGACCCAGTACTTC.